The 6 T cell receptor beta chains presented below share a single source sample, sequenced in a study of T cell repertoires in cytomegalovirus infection. TCRdb recomputed calls from the reads with MiXCR, one row per CDR3 protein. The table lists 740,000 or so distinct CDR3 sequences, approximately 40% of them singletons. Sequencing was performed on PBMCs. The source of these receptors is a human donor in good health (CMV status not recorded). Some clones in this sample may be carry-over from other donors' samples.

The chain links TRBV6-6 to TRBJ2-7; 9 nucleotides match TRBD1. The V and J ends lost 2 bases and 6 bases, in that order; junction bases with no gene match: 2. Germline CDR1 MNHNY, CDR2 SVGAGI (reference sequence). This CDR3 is 13 amino acids long. The CDR3 is CASSYTTGGEQYF. In nucleotides, the CDR3 is TGTGCCAGCAGTTACACGACAGGGGGCGAGCAGTACTTC.

This clonotype was observed a single time. The chain employs TRBV27 and TRBJ2-7; 9 nucleotides agree with TRBD1. V gave up 5 bases and J gave up 5 bases; unmatched junction bases: 13. Germline CDR1 MNHEY, CDR2 SMNVEV (reference sequence). The length of the CDR3 is 16 residues. CDR3 sequence reads: CASSPVGSGQGDEQYF. CDR3 bases: TGTGCCAGCAGTCCCGTCGGGTCGGGACAGGGAGACGAGCAGTACTTC.

The table lists this clonotype with a few counts. The gene calls are TRBV7-9 and TRBJ1-1; D gene ambiguous. V lost 7 bases and J 1 base, leaving 13 bases between the germline ends. Germline V gene lookup returns CDR1 SEHNR and CDR2 FQNEAQ (reference sequence). The CDR3 length is 14 residues. The CDR3 nucleotides read TGTGCCAGCAACCCCAGGTCAGCGAACACTGAAGCTTTCTTT. This gives the protein CASNPRSANTEAFF. The whole variable domain, remainder taken from reference TRBV7-9 and TRBJ1-1, is DTGVSQNPRHKITKRGQNVTFRCDPISEHNRLYWYRQTLGQGPEFLTYFQNEAQLEKSRLLSDRFSAERPKGSFSTLEIQRTEQGDSAMYLCASNPRSANTEAFFGQGTRLTVV.

The J gene is TRBJ1-5, the V gene TRBV10-3; TRBD1 agrees at 9 bases. Losses at the gene ends were 2 bases for V and 2 bases for J; bases not matched to a gene: 10. The CDR3 spans 18 residues. Germline CDR1 ENHRY, CDR2 SYGVKD. The CDR3 DNA sequence: TGTGCCATCAGTGAGGGGACAGGGAGGGATCGTGGCAATCAGCCCCAGCATTTT. The encoded protein is CAISEGTGRDRGNQPQHF.

About this clonotype itself: At one boundary the junction diverges from the germline segment, which might be a read error. The chain uses TRBV15 and TRBJ1-5, with D hard to call. The germline gives CDR1 LNHNV, CDR2 YYDKDF (reference sequence). The CDR3 has 19 amino acids. CDR3 DNA sequence: TGTTCCACCAGCAGAGATTCCCCTCCCGGACGGAGACCCAATCAGCCCCAGCATTTT. The encoded protein is CSTSRDSPPGRRPNQPQHF.

The table lists this clonotype with a few counts. This chain connects TRBV12-3 or TRBV12-4 to TRBJ1-2; tentative D call: TRBD1 (5 bases). The CDR3 has 16 amino acids. Trimming stripped 3 bases from V and 6 bases from J, with 20 bases between. The CDR3 sequence is CASSFIGSGTGDGYTF. CDR3 nucleotides: TGTGCCAGCAGTTTCATTGGGTCGGGGACGGGGGATGGCTACACCTTC.